These T cell receptor beta chains were read from a single sample in a study of blood T cells in healthy people across ages. MiXCR, run by TCRdb on the 5' RACE reads, gives a single entry per CDR3 protein. The table shows over 1,500,000 distinct CDR3 sequences, with about 39% occurring only once. The sample consisted of blood. The receptors originated from a human donor in good health. Each CDR3 is given with its conserved first and last residue. D genes are given only for firm matches. The size of a clone is reported for some rows only, either as once, few or many, or as a class for expanded clones.

v_gene	abundance	j_gene	d_gene	CDR3aa	CDR3nt
TRBV4-1	-	TRBJ2-7	-	CASSQESGMPYEQYF	TGCGCCAGCAGCCAAGAAAGCGGAATGCCCTACGAGCAGTACTTC
TRBV12-3/TRBV12-4	few	TRBJ1-1	TRBD1	CASSTQGAITEAFF	TGTGCCAGCAGTACTCAGGGGGCGATTACTGAAGCTTTCTTT
TRBV29-1	-	TRBJ2-7	-	CSVRADTYYEQYF	TGCAGCGTACGGGCAGATACCTACTACGAGCAGTACTTC
TRBV20-1	-	TRBJ1-2	-	CSARDLKGWGYGYTF	TGCAGTGCTAGAGATCTGAAAGGGTGGGGCTATGGCTACACCTTC
TRBV20-1	-	TRBJ1-5	-	CSAREPHSNQPQHF	TGCAGTGCTAGAGAACCCCATAGCAATCAGCCCCAGCATTTT
TRBV7-9	-	TRBJ2-6	-	CASSRLRGSGANVLTF	TGTGCCAGCAGCCGTCTTCGGGGCTCTGGGGCCAACGTCCTGACTTTC
TRBV5-1	few	TRBJ2-7	-	CASSLEGVGNYEQYF	TGCGCCAGCAGCTTGGAAGGGGTAGGAAACTACGAGCAGTACTTC
TRBV4-3	-	TRBJ2-5	-	CASSQVLDVETQYF	TGCGCCAGCAGCCAAGTTTTGGACGTGGAGACCCAGTACTTC
TRBV20-1	-	TRBJ1-1	-	CSARAGGGHTEAFF	TGCAGTGCTAGAGCCGGGGGGGGACACACTGAAGCTTTCTTT
TRBV20-1	-	TRBJ1-1	TRBD1	CSARWTGIEGAFF	TGCAGTGCGCGCTGGACAGGGATTGAAGGAGCTTTCTTT
TRBV5-6	few	TRBJ2-3	TRBD1	CASSSWDRRTDTQYF	TGTGCCAGCAGCTCATGGGACAGGCGCACAGATACGCAGTATTTT
TRBV3-1	few	TRBJ2-6	-	CASSQMASGANVLTF	TGTGCCAGCAGCCAAATGGCATCTGGGGCCAACGTCCTGACTTTC
TRBV12-3/TRBV12-4	-	TRBJ2-3	-	CASRFVVTDTQYF	TGTGCCAGCAGGTTCGTCGTCACAGATACGCAGTATTTT
TRBV2	-	TRBJ2-1	TRBD1	CASSEQIPQGAHQFF	TGTGCCAGCAGTGAACAGATTCCTCAGGGGGCCCACCAGTTCTTC
TRBV10-3	-	TRBJ2-5	-	CAISDQGNDVGETQYF	TGTGCCATCAGTGACCAGGGGAATGACGTAGGGGAGACCCAGTACTTC
TRBV20-1	few	TRBJ2-3	-	CSARDLLASHTQYF	TGCAGTGCTAGAGATCTGCTAGCGTCCCATACGCAGTATTTT
TRBV6-2/TRBV6-3	-	TRBJ2-1	-	CATLDDPYNEQFF	TGTGCCACCCTGGACGACCCCTACAATGAGCAGTTCTTC
TRBV29-1	-	TRBJ2-5	-	CSVGGAGFGGETQYF	TGCAGCGTAGGGGGGGCGGGATTCGGTGGAGAGACCCAGTACTTC
TRBV5-1	-	TRBJ2-7	-	CASSSFRPNSYEQYF	TGCGCCAGCAGCTCTTTTAGGCCCAACTCCTACGAGCAGTACTTC
TRBV20-1	-	TRBJ1-6	-	CSTRNSRGSPLHF	TGCAGTACCCGGAACAGTAGGGGTTCACCCCTCCACTTT
TRBV10-3	-	TRBJ2-3	TRBD1	CATGTDPSTDTQYF	TGTGCCACTGGGACAGATCCTAGCACAGATACGCAGTATTTT
TRBV11-2	-	TRBJ2-7	-	CASNRIWGNEQYF	TGTGCCAGCAACCGAATCTGGGGGAACGAGCAGTACTTC
TRBV28	many	TRBJ1-2	-	CASSRQGSVYGYTF	TGTGCCAGCAGTCGTCAGGGTTCCGTATATGGCTACACCTTC
TRBV10-3	-	TRBJ1-2	TRBD1	CAISLGGQGPYGYTF	TGTGCCATCAGCCTAGGCGGACAGGGCCCCTATGGCTACACCTTC
TRBV6-5	few	TRBJ2-1	-	CASKVGPATYNEQFF	TGTGCCAGCAAGGTGGGACCGGCGACCTACAATGAGCAGTTCTTC
TRBV4-3	-	TRBJ1-4	-	CASSQDLRGPGNEKLFF	TGCGCCAGCAGCCAAGATCTACGGGGGCCGGGTAATGAAAAACTGTTTTTT
TRBV20-1	-	TRBJ2-4	-	CSVRWGENIQYF	TGCAGTGTCCGATGGGGCGAAAACATTCAGTACTTC
TRBV28	-	TRBJ1-5	-	CASKFLGNSNQPQHF	TGTGCCAGCAAGTTCCTGGGGAATAGCAATCAGCCCCAGCATTTT
TRBV20-1	-	TRBJ2-1	-	CSALSGKHNEQFF	TGCAGTGCCCTTTCCGGGAAACACAATGAGCAGTTCTTC
TRBV24-1	-	TRBJ2-7	TRBD1	CATSDGTAPSYEQYF	TGTGCCACCAGTGATGGGACAGCCCCCTCCTACGAGCAGTACTTC
TRBV5-5	-	TRBJ1-2	TRBD1	CASSLGNRGQEGYTF	TGTGCCAGCAGCTTGGGCAACAGGGGGCAAGAAGGCTACACCTTC
TRBV7-2	few	TRBJ2-5	TRBD2	CASSLNTGLGQETQYF	TGTGCCAGCAGCTTAAACACTGGACTAGGCCAAGAGACCCAGTACTTC
TRBV28	-	TRBJ1-2	-	CASRFYQGIYGYTF	TGTGCCAGCAGGTTTTACCAGGGAATCTATGGCTACACCTTC
TRBV25-1	-	TRBJ2-3	TRBD2	CASSESRLAGLDTQYF	TGTGCCAGCAGTGAATCGAGGCTAGCGGGTCTAGATACGCAGTATTTT
TRBV7-9	few	TRBJ2-6	-	CASSLKPGAGANVLTF	TGTGCCAGCAGCTTAAAACCAGGGGCTGGGGCCAACGTCCTGACTTTC
TRBV7-2	-	TRBJ2-2	-	CASSFGGAVTGERFF	TGTGCCAGCAGCTTTGGGGGGGCGGTCACCGGGGAGCGGTTTTTT
TRBV19	few	TRBJ2-6	TRBD1	CASSIGTGQSSGANVLTF	TGTGCCAGTAGTATAGGGACAGGTCAGAGCTCTGGGGCCAACGTCCTGACTTTC
TRBV9	-	TRBJ1-6	TRBD1	CASSVLGTGGPLHF	TGTGCCAGCAGCGTATTAGGGACAGGCGGGCCCCTCCACTTT
TRBV6-1	-	TRBJ2-3	TRBD1	CASSEDGIIGTGSTDTQYF	TGTGCCAGCAGTGAAGATGGTATTATTGGGACAGGGAGCACAGATACGCAGTATTTT
TRBV12-3/TRBV12-4	-	TRBJ2-1	-	CASSPHRHNNEQFF	TGTGCCAGCAGTCCCCACCGACACAACAATGAGCAGTTCTTC
TRBV9	-	TRBJ1-2	-	CASSVGNGANYGYTF	TGTGCCAGCAGCGTAGGGAACGGGGCTAACTATGGCTACACCTTC